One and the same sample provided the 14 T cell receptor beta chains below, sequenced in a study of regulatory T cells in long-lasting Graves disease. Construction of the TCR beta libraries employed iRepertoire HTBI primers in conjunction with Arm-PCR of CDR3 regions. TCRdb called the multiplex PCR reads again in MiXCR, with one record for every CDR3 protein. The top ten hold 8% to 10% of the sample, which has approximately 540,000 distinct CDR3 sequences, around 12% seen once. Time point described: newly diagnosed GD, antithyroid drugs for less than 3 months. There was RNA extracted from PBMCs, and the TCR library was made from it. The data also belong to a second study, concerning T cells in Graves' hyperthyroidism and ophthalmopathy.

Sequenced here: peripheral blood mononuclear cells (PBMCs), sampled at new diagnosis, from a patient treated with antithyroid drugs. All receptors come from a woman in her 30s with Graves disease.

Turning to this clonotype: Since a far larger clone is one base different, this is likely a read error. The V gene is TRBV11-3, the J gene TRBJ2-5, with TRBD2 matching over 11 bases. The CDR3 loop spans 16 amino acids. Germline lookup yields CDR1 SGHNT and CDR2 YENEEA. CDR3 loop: CASSFGASGRLESQYF. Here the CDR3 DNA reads TGTGCCAGCAGCTTTGGGGCTAGCGGGAGGCTAGAGTCCCAGTACTTC.

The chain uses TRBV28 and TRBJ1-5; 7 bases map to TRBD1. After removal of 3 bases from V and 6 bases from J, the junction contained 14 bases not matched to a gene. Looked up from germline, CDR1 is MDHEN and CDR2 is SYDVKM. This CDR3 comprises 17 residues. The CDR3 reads CASSFPLWRGRRQPQHF. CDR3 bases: TGTGCCAGCAGTTTTCCCCTGTGGAGGGGGCGTCGTCAGCCCCAGCATTTT.

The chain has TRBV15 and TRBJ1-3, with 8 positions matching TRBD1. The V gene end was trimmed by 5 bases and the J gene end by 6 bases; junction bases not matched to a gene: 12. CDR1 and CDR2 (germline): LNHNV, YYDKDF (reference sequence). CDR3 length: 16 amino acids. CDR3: CATSVTTGAFENTIYF. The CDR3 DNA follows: TGTGCCACCAGCGTTACGACAGGGGCGTTTGAAAACACCATATATTTT.

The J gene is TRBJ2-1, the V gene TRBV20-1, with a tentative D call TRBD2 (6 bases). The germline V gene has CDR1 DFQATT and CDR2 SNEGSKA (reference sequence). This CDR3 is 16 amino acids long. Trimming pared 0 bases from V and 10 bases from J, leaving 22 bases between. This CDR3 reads CSARDLKRVGWDEQFF. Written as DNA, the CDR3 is TGCAGTGCTAGAGACCTTAAGCGGGTTGGGTGGGACGAGCAGTTCTTC.

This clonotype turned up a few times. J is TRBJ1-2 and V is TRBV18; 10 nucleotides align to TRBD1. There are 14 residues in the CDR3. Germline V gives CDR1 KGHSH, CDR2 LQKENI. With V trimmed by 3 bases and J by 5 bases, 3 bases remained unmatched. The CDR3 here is CASSPDRGLYGYTF. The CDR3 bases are TGTGCCAGCTCACCGGACAGGGGGTTGTATGGCTACACCTTC.

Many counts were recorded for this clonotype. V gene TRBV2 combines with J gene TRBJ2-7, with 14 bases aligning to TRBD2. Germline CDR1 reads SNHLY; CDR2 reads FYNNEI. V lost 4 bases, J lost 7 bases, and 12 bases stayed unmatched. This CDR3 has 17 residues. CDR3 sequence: CASSAGTSGSGLLEQYF. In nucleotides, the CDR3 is TGTGCCAGCAGTGCCGGGACTAGCGGGAGCGGACTACTAGAGCAGTACTTC.

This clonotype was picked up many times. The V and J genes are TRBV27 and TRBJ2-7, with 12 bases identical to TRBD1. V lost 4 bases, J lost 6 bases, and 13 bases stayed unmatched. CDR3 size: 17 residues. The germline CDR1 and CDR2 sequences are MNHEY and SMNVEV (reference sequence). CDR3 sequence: CASSSPSRDRGRSEQYF. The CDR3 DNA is TGTGCCAGCAGTTCTCCCTCCCGGGACAGGGGGCGATCCGAGCAGTACTTC.

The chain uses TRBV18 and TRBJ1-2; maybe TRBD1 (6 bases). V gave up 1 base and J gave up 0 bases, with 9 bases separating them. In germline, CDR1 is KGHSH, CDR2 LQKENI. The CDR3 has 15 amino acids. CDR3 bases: TGTGCCAGCTCACCACAGGGGGACTCTAACTATGGCTACACCTTC. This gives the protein CASSPQGDSNYGYTF.

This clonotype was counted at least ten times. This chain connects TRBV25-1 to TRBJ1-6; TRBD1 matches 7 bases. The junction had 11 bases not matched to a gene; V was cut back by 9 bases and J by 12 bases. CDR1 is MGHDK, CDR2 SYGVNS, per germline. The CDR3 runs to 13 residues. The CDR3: CARQGQKLLPLHF. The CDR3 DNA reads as TGTGCCAGACAGGGACAGAAGCTTTTACCCCTCCACTTT.

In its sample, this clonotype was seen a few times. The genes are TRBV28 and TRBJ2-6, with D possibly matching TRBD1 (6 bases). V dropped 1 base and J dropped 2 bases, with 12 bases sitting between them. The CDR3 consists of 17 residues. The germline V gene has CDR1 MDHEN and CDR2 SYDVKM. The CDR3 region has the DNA TGTGCCAGCAGTTTATTCGCAGGGGACACTGGGGCCAACGTCCTGACTTTC. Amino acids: CASSLFAGDTGANVLTF.

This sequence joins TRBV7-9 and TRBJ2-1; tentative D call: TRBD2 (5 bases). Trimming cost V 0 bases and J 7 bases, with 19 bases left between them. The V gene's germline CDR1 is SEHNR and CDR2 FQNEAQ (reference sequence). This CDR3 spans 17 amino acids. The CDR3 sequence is CASSLALGRKSENEQFF. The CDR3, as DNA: TGTGCCAGCAGCTTAGCGCTGGGGAGAAAGTCGGAAAATGAGCAGTTCTTC. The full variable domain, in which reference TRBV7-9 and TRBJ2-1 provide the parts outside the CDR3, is DTGVSQNPRHKITKRGQNVTFRCDPISEHNRLYWYRQTLGQGPEFLTYFQNEAQLEKSRLLSDRFSAERPKGSFSTLEIQRTEQGDSAMYLCASSLALGRKSENEQFFGPGTRLTVL.

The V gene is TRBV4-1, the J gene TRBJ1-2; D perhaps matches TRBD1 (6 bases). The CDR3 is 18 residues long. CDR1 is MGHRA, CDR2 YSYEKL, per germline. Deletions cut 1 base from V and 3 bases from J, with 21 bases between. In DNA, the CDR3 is TGCGCCAGCAGCCAAGCATTTAGGACAGTGCTTGGCCACTATGGCTACACCTTC. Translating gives CASSQAFRTVLGHYGYTF.

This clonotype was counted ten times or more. CDR3 region: CASSPIRSGDTQYF. CDR3 sequence (DNA): TGTGCCAGCAGCCCCATCCGGTCGGGAGATACGCAGTATTTT. V usage is TRBV3-1 and J usage is TRBJ2-3; D gene unclear. This CDR3 has 14 residues. Germline lookup yields CDR1 LGHDT and CDR2 YNNKEL (reference sequence). The V and J ends lost 4 bases and 5 bases respectively, with 13 bases between them.

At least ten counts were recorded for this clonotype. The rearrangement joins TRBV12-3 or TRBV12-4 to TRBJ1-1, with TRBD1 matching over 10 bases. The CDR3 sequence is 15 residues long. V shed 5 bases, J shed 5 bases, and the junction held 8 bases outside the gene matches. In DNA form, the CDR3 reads TGTGCCAGCAGTCCTCGGACAGGGGGTTATACTGAAGCTTTCTTT. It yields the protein CASSPRTGGYTEAFF.